Listed below are T cell receptor beta chains from one sample, sequenced in a study of T-cell reconstitution after alpha-beta-depleted transplantation in children. TCRdb reanalysed the PCR reads using MiXCR and keeps one entry per CDR3 protein. There are roughly 310,000 distinct CDR3 sequences in the sample; around 25% occur only once, and 10% to 11% lies in the top ten. The sequences come from PBMCs, mostly from graft donor cells, collected 180 days after TCRalphabeta/CD19-depleted stem cell transplant. These receptor sequences come from a male patient younger than 18 who had a stem cell transplant for acute lymphoblastic leukemia, so the T cells may come from the graft donor. Both conserved end residues are part of each CDR3. The order of the fields is V gene, D gene, clone size, J gene, CDR3 DNA, CDR3 protein. The D gene is left open where the match is weak. Some rows mark clone size as missing; the rest say once, few, many or name a class of expanded clone.

V gene: TRBV6-1
D gene: TRBD2
clone size: -
J gene: TRBJ2-1
CDR3 DNA: TGTGCCAGCAGTCCCCTAGCGGGAGATGGAGATGAGCAGTTCTTC
CDR3 protein: CASSPLAGDGDEQFF

V gene: TRBV5-1
D gene: TRBD1
clone size: -
J gene: TRBJ2-7
CDR3 DNA: TGCGCCAGCAGCTTGGGAGACAGGGGGCGTACCAATTCCTACGAGCAGTACTTC
CDR3 protein: CASSLGDRGRTNSYEQYF

V gene: TRBV3-1
D gene: -
clone size: few
J gene: TRBJ1-1
CDR3 DNA: TGTGCCAGCAGCCCCGTTGAGGCGGGGGGCACTGAAGCTTTCTTT
CDR3 protein: CASSPVEAGGTEAFF

V gene: TRBV7-3
D gene: TRBD1
clone size: few
J gene: TRBJ1-1
CDR3 DNA: TGTGCCAGCAGCTCGGGACAGACGGCTTTCTTT
CDR3 protein: CASSSGQTAFF

V gene: TRBV7-8
D gene: TRBD1
clone size: -
J gene: TRBJ2-3
CDR3 DNA: TGTGCCAGCAGCATTCTAGGGGGCGCCCCCACAGATACGCAGTATTTT
CDR3 protein: CASSILGGAPTDTQYF

V gene: TRBV3-1
D gene: TRBD2
clone size: few
J gene: TRBJ2-5
CDR3 DNA: TGTGCCAGCAGCCAAGGAACTAGCGGGAGGGCACCGGGAGAGACCCAGTACTTC
CDR3 protein: CASSQGTSGRAPGETQYF

V gene: TRBV7-9
D gene: TRBD2
clone size: -
J gene: TRBJ2-3
CDR3 DNA: TGTGCCAGCAGCTTCCAATTAGCGGGTGGCCGCCCAGATACGCAGTATTTT
CDR3 protein: CASSFQLAGGRPDTQYF

V gene: TRBV11-1
D gene: TRBD1
clone size: -
J gene: TRBJ2-7
CDR3 DNA: TGTGCCAGCAGCTCACCCCATTACGCCGGGACAGGGAGGTACGAGCAGTACTTC
CDR3 protein: CASSSPHYAGTGRYEQYF

V gene: TRBV18
D gene: TRBD1
clone size: few
J gene: TRBJ1-1
CDR3 DNA: TGTGCCAGCTCACCACAGGACAGGGGTTCTGAAGCTTTCTTT
CDR3 protein: CASSPQDRGSEAFF

V gene: TRBV29-1
D gene: -
clone size: few
J gene: TRBJ2-7
CDR3 DNA: TGCAGCGTTGAGGGGGGCAGAACCTACGAGCAGTACTTC
CDR3 protein: CSVEGGRTYEQYF

V gene: TRBV5-1
D gene: TRBD2
clone size: few
J gene: TRBJ2-5
CDR3 DNA: TGCGCCAGCAGCTCCTCGAGTACTAGCGGGCTTCAAATCGGAGAGACCCAGTACTTC
CDR3 protein: CASSSSSTSGLQIGETQYF

V gene: TRBV5-1
D gene: TRBD2
clone size: -
J gene: TRBJ2-1
CDR3 DNA: TGCGCCAGCAGCTACGGACTAGCGGGAGGCCCCGGATACAATGGGCAGTTCTTC
CDR3 protein: CASSYGLAGGPGYNGQFF

V gene: TRBV12-3/TRBV12-4
D gene: TRBD2
clone size: -
J gene: TRBJ2-1
CDR3 DNA: TGTGCCAGCAGTTTGGCCGCGGGGGGTGAGCAGTTCTTC
CDR3 protein: CASSLAAGGEQFF

V gene: TRBV7-2
D gene: TRBD2
clone size: -
J gene: TRBJ2-1
CDR3 DNA: TGTGCCAGCAGCTTTCCGCAGGGGGGGACTAGCGGGAGGGCCTTTCCCCTCGACGAGCAGTTCTTC
CDR3 protein: CASSFPQGGTSGRAFPLDEQFF

V gene: TRBV12-3/TRBV12-4
D gene: TRBD2
clone size: few
J gene: TRBJ2-3
CDR3 DNA: TGTGCCAGCGGGACTAGCGGGAGGAGAAGCACAGATACGCAGTATTTT
CDR3 protein: CASGTSGRRSTDTQYF

V gene: TRBV5-6
D gene: -
clone size: few
J gene: TRBJ2-2
CDR3 DNA: TGTGCCAGCAGGAATAGGGGCGGCCGGGAGCTGTTTTTT
CDR3 protein: CASRNRGGRELFF

V gene: TRBV24-1
D gene: -
clone size: -
J gene: TRBJ2-2
CDR3 DNA: TGTGCCACCAGTGATTTCGAGGCCAGAACCGGGGAGCTGTTTTTT
CDR3 protein: CATSDFEARTGELFF